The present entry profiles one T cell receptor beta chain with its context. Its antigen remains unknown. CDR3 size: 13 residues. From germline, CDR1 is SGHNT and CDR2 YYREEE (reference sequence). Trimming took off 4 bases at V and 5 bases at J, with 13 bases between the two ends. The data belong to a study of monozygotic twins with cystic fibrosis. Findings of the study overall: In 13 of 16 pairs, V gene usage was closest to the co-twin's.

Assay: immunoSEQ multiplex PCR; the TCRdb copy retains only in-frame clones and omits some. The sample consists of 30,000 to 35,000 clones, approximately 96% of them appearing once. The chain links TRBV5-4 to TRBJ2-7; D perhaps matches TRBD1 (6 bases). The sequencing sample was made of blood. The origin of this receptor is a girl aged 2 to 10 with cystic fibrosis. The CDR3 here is CASSDKHRDEQYF. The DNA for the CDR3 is TGTGCCAGCAGCGACAAGCACAGGGACGAGCAGTACTTC.